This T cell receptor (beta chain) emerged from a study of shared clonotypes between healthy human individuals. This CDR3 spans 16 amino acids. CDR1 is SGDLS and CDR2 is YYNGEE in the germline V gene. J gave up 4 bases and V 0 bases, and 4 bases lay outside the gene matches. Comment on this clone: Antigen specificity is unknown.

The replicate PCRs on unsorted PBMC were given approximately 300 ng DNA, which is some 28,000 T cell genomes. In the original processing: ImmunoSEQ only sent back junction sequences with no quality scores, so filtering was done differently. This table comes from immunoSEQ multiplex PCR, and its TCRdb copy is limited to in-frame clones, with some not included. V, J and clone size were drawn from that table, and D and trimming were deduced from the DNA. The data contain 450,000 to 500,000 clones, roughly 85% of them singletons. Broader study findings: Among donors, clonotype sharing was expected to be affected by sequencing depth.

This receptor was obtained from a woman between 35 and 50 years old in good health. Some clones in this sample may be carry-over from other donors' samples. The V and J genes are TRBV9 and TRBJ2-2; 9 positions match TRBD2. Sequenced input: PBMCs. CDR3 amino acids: CASSVEGTSLTGELFF. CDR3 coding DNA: TGTGCCAGCAGCGTAGAGGGGACTAGCCTCACCGGGGAGCTGTTTTTT.